This T cell receptor (beta chain) was documented in a study of T cells in Graves' hyperthyroidism and ophthalmopathy (dated by TCRdb to about 2019). Concerning the study at large: Peripheral blood samples were taken at the time of initial diagnosis, prior to any treatment. In addition, the study compared T-cell repertoires in thyroid tissue and in blood from about 6 Graves' hyperthyroidism patients. TCR V-J signatures able to tell the groups apart were searched for in a discovery cohort of 90 to 100 patients, of whom 43 had Graves' ophthalmopathy and some 60 had stable Graves' hyperthyroidism. Prospective prediction of ophthalmopathy was tested in an independent validation cohort of 18 to 20 hyperthyroidism patients and 17 patients who later progressed to ophthalmopathy. Following sampling, methimazole starting at 30 mg daily was given to hyperthyroidism patients, and high-dose intravenous methylprednisolone was given to ophthalmopathy patients. The approximately 95 discovery patients were divided at random into training and test sets in a 7:3 ratio. The paper describes TCR Vbeta CDR3 sequencing of 140 or so peripheral blood samples, made up of around 41 ophthalmopathy patients, around 78 hyperthyroidism patients and roughly 17 progressor patients. Points the paper makes about the study in general: No statistical method was used to fix the sample size in advance, and group allocation was not hidden from the investigators. In cross-validation, a model built on a 13 V-J signature told ophthalmopathy apart from stable hyperthyroidism with approximately 90% sensitivity and around 81% specificity, and in testing the same model reached 80%/75%. Most expanded thyroid clonotypes (frequency above 0.001) were also detected in blood, a finding suggesting that blood repertoires may reflect thyroid immune responses. In validation, the model predicted progression to ophthalmopathy with 60% to 71% sensitivity and approximately 78% specificity, a median of 6.5 months before onset.

This clonotype was seen many times. Its antigen remains undetermined. Base quality data are lacking; no much larger clone is found one base away. Stable Graves' hyperthyroidism was defined as no progression to ophthalmopathy during 18 months of follow-up. Hyperthyroidism patients were newly diagnosed, had a disease duration of under 2 months, and were aged 18 to 65 years. Patients with uncontrolled infections, other autoimmune diseases, pregnancy or lactation were excluded. Diagnoses were based on clinical symptoms, serum thyroxine and TRAb, thyroid ultrasound and orbital computed tomography. Ficoll-Paque density gradient centrifugation was used to isolate PBMCs from around 10 ml of fresh peripheral blood. Trizol reagent was used to extract total RNA, and RNA quality was then checked on an Agilent 2100 Bioanalyzer. The TCR beta CDR3 regions were amplified from the RNA transcripts. A first-round RT-PCR of the TCR CDR3 used the HTBI primer set with the Qiagen OneStep RT-PCR kit. Libraries were constructed in a second round of multiplex PCR, after which size selection and purification were performed. Paired-end sequencing of the libraries was performed with 100 bp reads on an Illumina HiSeq2000. Concerning the study's data processing: SOAPnuke was used to process the raw data, with reads discarded if the reads contained adapters or uncalled bases, had a mean Phred below 15, or lacked an exact constant-primer or identifier match. COPE v1.2.5 was used to merge high-quality paired reads, and clonotypes were defined as unique nucleotide sequences. MiTCR v1.1 was used to align the clonotypes against IMGT TRBV, TRBD and TRBJ reference segments. The analysis was restricted to V-J combinations with a frequency above 0.0001, which together covered 99.2% of the repertoires. A TCS score was defined as the ratio between F50 (clonal expansion) and ExV (chaos), using BLOSUM62-based TCRdist between CDR3 peptides within each V-J. Welch's t-statistics and random forest reduced 500 to 550 V-J features to 10 to 15, which were used in a naive Bayes classifier (R e1071). Using fastp trimming at Q25 and MiXCR clonotype assembly, TCRdb reanalyzed the public sequencing data and kept in-frame beta chains. Rows matching on CDR3 protein sequence are summarized as one entry with the most common DNA and genes. The V and J calls here are based on TCRdb, not the publication. The table for this sample lists roughly 380,000 distinct CDR3 sequences; 11% to 15% of them were counted only once. About 10% of the sample goes to the ten largest clones.

Material: blood. This TCR was sampled from a woman aged 55-69 years with Graves' hyperthyroidism.

For the CDR3, the sequence is CASGVRTNYGYTF. The DNA sequence follows: TGTGCCAGCGGCGTGCGAACTAACTATGGCTACACCTTC. The rearranged chain carries TRBV6-2 or TRBV6-3 and TRBJ1-2, with the D gene not confidently named. The CDR3, cysteine through phenylalanine, is 13 amino acids long. Just CDR3 DNA is preserved here, 39 bases in frame from base 1. Trimming costs V 8 bases and J 0 bases, and their ends lie 10 bases apart. CDR1 and CDR2, per the germline V gene, are MNHEY and SVGEGT.